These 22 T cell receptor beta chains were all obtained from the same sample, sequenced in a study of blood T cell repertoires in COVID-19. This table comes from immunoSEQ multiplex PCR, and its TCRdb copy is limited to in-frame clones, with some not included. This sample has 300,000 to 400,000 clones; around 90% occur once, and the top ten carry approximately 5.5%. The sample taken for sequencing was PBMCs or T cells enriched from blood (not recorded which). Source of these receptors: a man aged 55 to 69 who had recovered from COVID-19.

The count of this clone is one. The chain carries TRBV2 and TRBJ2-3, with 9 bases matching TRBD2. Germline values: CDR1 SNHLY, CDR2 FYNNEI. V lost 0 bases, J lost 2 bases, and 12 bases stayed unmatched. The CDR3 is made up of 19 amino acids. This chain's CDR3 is CASSEAVASGTLSTDTQYF. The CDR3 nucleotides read TGTGCCAGCAGTGAAGCTGTGGCTAGCGGGACCCTCTCCACAGATACGCAGTATTTT.

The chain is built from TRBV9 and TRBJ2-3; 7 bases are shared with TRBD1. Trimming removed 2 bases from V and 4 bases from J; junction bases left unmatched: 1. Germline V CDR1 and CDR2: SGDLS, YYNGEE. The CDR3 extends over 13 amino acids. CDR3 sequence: CASSVGTADTQYF. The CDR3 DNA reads TGTGCCAGCAGCGTGGGGACAGCAGATACGCAGTATTTT.

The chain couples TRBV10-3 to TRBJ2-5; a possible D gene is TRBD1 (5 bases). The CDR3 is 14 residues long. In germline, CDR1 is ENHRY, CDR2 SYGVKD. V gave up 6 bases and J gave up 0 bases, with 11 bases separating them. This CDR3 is CAIRDTSNQETQYF. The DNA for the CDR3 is TGTGCCATCAGGGACACTTCCAACCAAGAGACCCAGTACTTC.

CDR3 bases: TGTGCCAGCAGCTTAAATCCCCTAGCGGGACCCTACAATGAGCAGTTCTTC. Its translation is CASSLNPLAGPYNEQFF. V usage is TRBV7-3 and J usage is TRBJ2-1; 9 bases are a match to TRBD2. With 1 base clipped from V and 2 bases from J, the junction kept 6 bases outside the gene matches. The CDR3 spans 17 residues. The germline V gene encodes CDR1 SGHTA and CDR2 FQGTGA.

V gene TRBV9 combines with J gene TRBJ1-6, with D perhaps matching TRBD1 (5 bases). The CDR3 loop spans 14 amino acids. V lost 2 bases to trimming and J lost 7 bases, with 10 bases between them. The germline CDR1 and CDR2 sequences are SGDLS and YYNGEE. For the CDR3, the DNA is TGTGCCAGCAGCGTGCGTTCAGGGAATTCACCCCTCCACTTT. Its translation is CASSVRSGNSPLHF.

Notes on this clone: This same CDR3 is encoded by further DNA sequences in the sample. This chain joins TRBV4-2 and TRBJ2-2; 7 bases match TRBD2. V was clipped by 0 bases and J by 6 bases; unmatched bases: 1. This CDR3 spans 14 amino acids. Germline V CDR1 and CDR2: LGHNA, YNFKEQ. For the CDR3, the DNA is TGTGCCAGCAGCCAAGAGCTAGCGGCCGGGGAGCTGTTTTTT. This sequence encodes CASSQELAAGELFF.

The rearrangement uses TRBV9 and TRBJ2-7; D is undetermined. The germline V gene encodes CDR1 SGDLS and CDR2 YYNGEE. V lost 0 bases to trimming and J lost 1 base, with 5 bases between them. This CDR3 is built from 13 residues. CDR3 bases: TGTGCCAGCAGCGTAGAACAGTCCTACGAGCAGTACTTC. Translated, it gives CASSVEQSYEQYF.

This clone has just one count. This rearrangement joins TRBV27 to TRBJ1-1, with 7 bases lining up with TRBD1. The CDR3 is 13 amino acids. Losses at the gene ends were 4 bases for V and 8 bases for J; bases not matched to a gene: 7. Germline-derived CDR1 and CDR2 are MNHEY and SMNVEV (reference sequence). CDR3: CASSYRGRREAFF. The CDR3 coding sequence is TGTGCCAGCAGTTACAGGGGACGACGGGAAGCTTTCTTT.

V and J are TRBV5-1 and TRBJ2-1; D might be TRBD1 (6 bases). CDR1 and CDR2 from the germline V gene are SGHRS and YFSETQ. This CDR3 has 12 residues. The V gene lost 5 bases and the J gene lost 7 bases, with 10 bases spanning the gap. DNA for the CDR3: TGCGCCAGCAGAAAAACAGGGAATGAGCAGTTCTTC. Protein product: CASRKTGNEQFF.

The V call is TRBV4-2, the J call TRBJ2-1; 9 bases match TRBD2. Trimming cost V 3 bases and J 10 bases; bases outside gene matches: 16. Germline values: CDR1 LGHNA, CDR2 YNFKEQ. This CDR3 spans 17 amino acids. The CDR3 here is CASSQVGRLAAYDEQFF. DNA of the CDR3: TGTGCCAGCAGCCAGGTTGGTAGACTAGCGGCTTACGACGAGCAGTTCTTC.

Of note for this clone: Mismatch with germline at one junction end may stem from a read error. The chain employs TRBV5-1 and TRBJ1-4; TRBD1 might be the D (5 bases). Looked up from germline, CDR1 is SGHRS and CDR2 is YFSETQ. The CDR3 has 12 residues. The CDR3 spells CASGASGPPYSF. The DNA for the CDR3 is TGCGCCAGCGGGGCCTCGGGCCCGCCATATTCTTTT.

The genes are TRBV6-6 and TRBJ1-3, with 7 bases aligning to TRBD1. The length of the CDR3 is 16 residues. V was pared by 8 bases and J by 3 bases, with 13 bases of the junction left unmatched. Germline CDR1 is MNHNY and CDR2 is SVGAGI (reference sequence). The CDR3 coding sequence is TGTGCCAGCGGCGCCGGAGGGGGCGTAGATGGAAACACCATATATTTT. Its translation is CASGAGGGVDGNTIYF.

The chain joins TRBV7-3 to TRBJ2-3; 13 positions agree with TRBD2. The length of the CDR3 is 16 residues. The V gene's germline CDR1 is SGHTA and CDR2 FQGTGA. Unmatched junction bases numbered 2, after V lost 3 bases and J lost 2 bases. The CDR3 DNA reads TGTGCCAGCAGCTTCGGACTAGCGGGAGACACAGATACGCAGTATTTT. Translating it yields CASSFGLAGDTDTQYF.

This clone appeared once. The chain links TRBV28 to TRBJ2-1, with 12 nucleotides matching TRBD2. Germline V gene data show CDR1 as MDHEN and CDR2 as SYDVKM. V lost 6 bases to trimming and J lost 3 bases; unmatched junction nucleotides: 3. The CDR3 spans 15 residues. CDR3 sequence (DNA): TGTGCCAGCAGCCCACTAGCGGGAGGCTACAATGAGCAGTTCTTC. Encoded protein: CASSPLAGGYNEQFF. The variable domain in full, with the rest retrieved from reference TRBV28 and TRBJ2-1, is DVKVTQSSRYLVKRTGEKVFLECVQDMDHENMFWYRQDPGLGLRLIYFSYDVKMKEKGDIPEGYSVSREKKERFSLILESASTNQTSMYLCASSPLAGGYNEQFFGPGTRLTVL.

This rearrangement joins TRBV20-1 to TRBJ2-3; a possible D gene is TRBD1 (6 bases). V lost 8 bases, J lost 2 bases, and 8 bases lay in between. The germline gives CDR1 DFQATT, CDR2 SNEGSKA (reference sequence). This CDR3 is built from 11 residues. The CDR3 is CSQGTTDTQYF. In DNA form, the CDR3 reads TGCAGTCAGGGGACCACAGATACGCAGTATTTT.

The CDR3 region has the DNA TGCGCCAGCAGCTCCGGGACAGGGGTCGAAAAACTGTTTTTT. Translated, it gives CASSSGTGVEKLFF. J is TRBJ1-4 and V is TRBV5-1; 10 bases agree with TRBD1. The trim removed 3 bases at V and 8 bases at J, leaving 4 bases unmatched. CDR3 size: 14 residues. Germline V CDR1 and CDR2: SGHRS, YFSETQ. The full variable domain, its missing parts supplied by reference TRBV5-1 and TRBJ1-4, is KAGVTQTPRYLIKTRGQQVTLSCSPISGHRSVSWYQQTPGQGLQFLFEYFSETQRNKGNFPGRFSGRQFSNSRSEMNVSTLELGDSALYLCASSSGTGVEKLFFGSGTQLSVL.

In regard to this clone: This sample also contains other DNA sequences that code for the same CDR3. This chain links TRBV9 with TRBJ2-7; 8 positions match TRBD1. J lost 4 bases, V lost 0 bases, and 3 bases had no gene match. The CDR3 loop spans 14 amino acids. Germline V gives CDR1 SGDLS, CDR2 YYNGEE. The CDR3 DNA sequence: TGTGCCAGCAGCGTAGGGCAGGGGGCTTACGAGCAGTACTTC. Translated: CASSVGQGAYEQYF.

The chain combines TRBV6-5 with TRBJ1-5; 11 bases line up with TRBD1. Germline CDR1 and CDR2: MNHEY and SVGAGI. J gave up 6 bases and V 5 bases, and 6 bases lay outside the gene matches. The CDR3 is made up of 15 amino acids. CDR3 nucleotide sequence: TGTGCCAGCAGTCTCCGGACAGGGGGCGTTCAGCCCCAGCATTTT. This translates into CASSLRTGGVQPQHF.

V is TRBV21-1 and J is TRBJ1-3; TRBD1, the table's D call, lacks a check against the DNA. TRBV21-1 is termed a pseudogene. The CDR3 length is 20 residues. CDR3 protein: CASSKAQIPGHRGSGNTIYF. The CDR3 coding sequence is TGTGCCAGCAGCAAAGCCCAAATTCCGGGACATCGGGGCTCTGGAAACACCATATATTTT.

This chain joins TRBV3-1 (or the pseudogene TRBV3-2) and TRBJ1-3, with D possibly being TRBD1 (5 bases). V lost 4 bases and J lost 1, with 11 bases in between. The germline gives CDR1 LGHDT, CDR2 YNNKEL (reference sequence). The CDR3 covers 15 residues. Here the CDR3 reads CASSPNGHSGNTIYF. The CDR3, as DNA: TGTGCCAGCAGCCCCAATGGACATTCTGGAAACACCATATATTTT.

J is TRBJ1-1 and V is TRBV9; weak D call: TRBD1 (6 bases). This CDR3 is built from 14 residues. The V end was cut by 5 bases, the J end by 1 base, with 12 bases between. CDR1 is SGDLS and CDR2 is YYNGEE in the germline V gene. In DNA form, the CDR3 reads TGTGCCAGCAGTGCCGGACAGCGGAACACTGAAGCTTTCTTT. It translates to CASSAGQRNTEAFF.

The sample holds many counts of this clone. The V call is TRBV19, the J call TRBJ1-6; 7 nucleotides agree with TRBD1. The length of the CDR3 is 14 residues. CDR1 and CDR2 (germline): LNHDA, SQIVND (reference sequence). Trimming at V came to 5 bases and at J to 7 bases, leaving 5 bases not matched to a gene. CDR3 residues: CASSPWDRNSPLHF. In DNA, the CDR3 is TGTGCCAGTAGTCCTTGGGACAGAAATTCACCCCTCCACTTT.